This T cell receptor beta chain was captured by sequencing in a study of T cell changes during pregnancy in multiple sclerosis. Using immunoSEQ multiplex PCR, the repertoire was profiled, and TCRdb retains in-frame clones only, with some absent. This table has roughly 79,000 clones, 85% to 95% appearing once. V was trimmed by 4 bases and J by 5 bases, leaving 15 bases between them. Germline loops: CDR1 SGHDT, CDR2 YYEEEE. CDR3 length equals 14 residues. The V gene is TRBV5-6, the J gene TRBJ1-1; D gene ambiguous. The sequence came from a female donor with multiple sclerosis, enrolled in a pregnancy study. The sample was CD4+ T cells from peripheral blood mononuclear cells, taken before pregnancy. The CDR3 loop is CASSPGPPGTEAFF. In DNA, the CDR3 is TGTGCCAGCAGCCCCGGCCCTCCGGGGACTGAAGCTTTCTTT.